Listed below are T cell receptor beta chains from one sample, sequenced in a study of blood T cell repertoires in COVID-19. TCRdb's table, derived via immunoSEQ multiplex PCR, lists solely in-frame clones and lacks some. Among hundreds of thousands of clones, about nine tenths were seen once, and the ten largest hold almost 9.5%. Sample: PBMCs or T cells enriched from blood (not recorded which). These receptors were obtained from a woman in her thirties who had recovered from COVID-19. The CDR3 runs from the conserved cysteine through the conserved F or W. A D gene is named only where the DNA matches it firmly. The size entry is marked missing in some rows and otherwise reads once, few, many or a size class.

D: TRBD2
V: TRBV5-4
size: -
J: TRBJ2-7
CDR3: CASSTPGTSGYEQYF
DNA: TGTGCCAGCAGCACGCCCGGGACTAGCGGGTACGAGCAGTACTTC

D: TRBD1
V: TRBV13
size: -
J: TRBJ1-4
CDR3: CASSQATGATNEKLFF
DNA: TGTGCCAGCAGCCAAGCGACAGGGGCAACTAATGAAAAACTGTTTTTT

D: TRBD2
V: TRBV28
size: -
J: TRBJ2-7
CDR3: CASSGRASYEQYF
DNA: TGTGCCAGCAGCGGGAGGGCGTCCTACGAGCAGTACTTC

D: -
V: TRBV6-4
size: -
J: TRBJ1-1
CDR3: CASSRVLGTEAFF
DNA: TGTGCCAGCAGCAGGGTTTTGGGGACTGAAGCTTTCTTT

D: TRBD1
V: TRBV19
size: -
J: TRBJ1-2
CDR3: CASTLTRDRPPNYGYTF
DNA: TGTGCCAGTACCCTAACGCGGGACAGGCCGCCAAACTATGGCTACACCTTC

D: -
V: TRBV7-2
size: -
J: TRBJ2-3
CDR3: CASRRAGADTQYF
DNA: TGTGCCAGCAGGCGGGCAGGGGCAGATACGCAGTATTTT

D: TRBD2
V: TRBV5-1
size: -
J: TRBJ2-1
CDR3: CASGVAGANEQFF
DNA: TGCGCCAGCGGGGTAGCGGGAGCGAATGAGCAGTTCTTC

D: -
V: TRBV12-3/TRBV12-4
size: -
J: TRBJ2-7
CDR3: CASSLDSLYEQYF
DNA: TGTGCCAGCAGTTTAGACAGCCTATACGAGCAGTACTTC

D: TRBD1
V: TRBV11-2
size: -
J: TRBJ1-2
CDR3: CASSLGQGAEGYTF
DNA: TGTGCCAGCAGCTTAGGACAGGGGGCCGAAGGCTACACCTTC

D: TRBD1
V: TRBV30
size: -
J: TRBJ1-5
CDR3: CAWDRGYTSNQPQHF
DNA: TGTGCCTGGGACAGGGGTTATACGAGCAATCAGCCCCAGCATTTT

D: TRBD2
V: TRBV7-2
size: -
J: TRBJ2-1
CDR3: CASSLEGTSLNNEQFF
DNA: TGTGCCAGCAGCTTAGAAGGGACTAGTCTGAACAATGAGCAGTTCTTC

D: TRBD1
V: TRBV6-6
size: -
J: TRBJ2-1
CDR3: CASRGQGDYNEQFF
DNA: TGTGCCAGCAGGGGACAGGGGGATTACAATGAGCAGTTCTTC

D: -
V: TRBV6-5
size: -
J: TRBJ1-2
CDR3: CASSQGSAVGYTF
DNA: TGTGCCAGCAGTCAGGGGTCTGCGGTCGGCTACACCTTC

D: TRBD1
V: TRBV12-5
size: -
J: TRBJ2-5
CDR3: CASGLAGGFGGTQYF
DNA: TGTGCTAGTGGTTTAGCAGGGGGCTTTGGTGGGACCCAGTACTTC

D: -
V: TRBV7-9
size: once
J: TRBJ1-2
CDR3: CASSLVTLRDYGYTF
DNA: TGTGCCAGCAGCTTAGTGACGTTGAGGGACTATGGCTACACCTTC

D: -
V: TRBV10-3
size: -
J: TRBJ2-7
CDR3: CAISQTMTNSYEQYF
DNA: TGTGCCATCAGCCAAACTATGACGAATTCCTACGAGCAGTACTTC

D: -
V: TRBV11-1
size: -
J: TRBJ2-7
CDR3: CASSPSRYEQYF
DNA: TGTGCCAGCAGCCCGTCGCGATACGAGCAGTACTTC

D: -
V: TRBV6-1
size: few
J: TRBJ1-5
CDR3: CASSGPPDSIGNQPQHF
DNA: TGTGCCAGCAGTGGACCGCCCGACAGTATCGGCAATCAGCCCCAGCATTTT

D: TRBD1
V: TRBV19
size: -
J: TRBJ1-5
CDR3: CASSANQGALSQPQHF
DNA: TGTGCCAGTAGTGCCAACCAGGGGGCGCTGAGTCAGCCCCAGCATTTT

D: -
V: TRBV7-2
size: -
J: TRBJ2-7
CDR3: CASSWRGQSSYEQYF
DNA: TGTGCCAGCAGCTGGAGGGGGCAAAGCTCCTACGAGCAGTACTTC

D: TRBD1
V: TRBV9
size: -
J: TRBJ1-3
CDR3: CASSVGQGANTIYF
DNA: TGTGCCAGCAGCGTAGGTCAGGGGGCAAACACCATATATTTT

D: TRBD1
V: TRBV18
size: -
J: TRBJ1-4
CDR3: CASSPETGVFTEKLFF
DNA: TGTGCCAGCTCACCAGAGACAGGGGTTTTTACTGAAAAACTGTTCTTT

D: TRBD1
V: TRBV5-1
size: few
J: TRBJ1-1
CDR3: CASSPVYRGPTEAFF
DNA: TGCGCCAGCAGCCCCGTTTACAGGGGACCCACTGAAGCTTTCTTT

D: TRBD1
V: TRBV28
size: -
J: TRBJ1-6
CDR3: CASSSGTGGLNWSPLHF
DNA: TGTGCCAGCAGCTCCGGGACAGGGGGTTTGAACTGGTCACCCCTCCACTTT

D: TRBD2
V: TRBV11-2
size: -
J: TRBJ2-1
CDR3: CASSLGGVYNEQFF
DNA: TGTGCCAGCAGCTTGGGGGGGGTTTACAATGAGCAGTTCTTC

D: TRBD2
V: TRBV5-1
size: -
J: TRBJ2-3
CDR3: CASSVAGDGTDTQYF
DNA: TGCGCCAGCAGCGTAGCGGGAGACGGGACAGATACGCAGTATTTT

D: -
V: TRBV2
size: -
J: TRBJ2-3
CDR3: CASLPTDTQYF
DNA: TGTGCCAGCCTTCCCACAGATACGCAGTATTTT

D: TRBD1
V: TRBV28
size: -
J: TRBJ1-2
CDR3: CASTVDRGLGGYTF
DNA: TGTGCCAGCACTGTGGACAGGGGCCTCGGCGGCTACACCTTC

D: -
V: TRBV10-3
size: once
J: TRBJ1-2
CDR3: CAISEDTGIYGYTF
DNA: TGTGCCATCAGTGAGGATACAGGGATCTATGGCTACACCTTC

D: TRBD2
V: TRBV29-1
size: -
J: TRBJ2-7
CDR3: CSASGRAYEQYF
DNA: TGCAGCGCTAGCGGGAGGGCCTACGAGCAGTACTTC

D: TRBD1
V: TRBV28
size: -
J: TRBJ2-7
CDR3: CAITPLTGSGEQYF
DNA: TGTGCCATCACACCATTGACAGGGTCGGGGGAGCAGTACTTC

D: TRBD2
V: TRBV4-1
size: -
J: TRBJ2-7
CDR3: CASSQVSGPLYEQYF
DNA: TGCGCCAGCAGCCAGGTTAGCGGGCCACTCTACGAGCAGTACTTC

D: -
V: TRBV7-3
size: -
J: TRBJ2-2
CDR3: CASSLNPASSLAGELFF
DNA: TGTGCCAGCAGCTTAAATCCAGCGTCGAGTTTGGCCGGGGAGCTGTTTTTT

D: -
V: TRBV10-3
size: once
J: TRBJ2-2
CDR3: CAIRTDTNTGELFF
DNA: TGTGCCATCCGGACAGATACGAACACCGGGGAGCTGTTTTTT

D: TRBD2
V: TRBV4-3
size: -
J: TRBJ2-1
CDR3: CASSRDPSGSPYNEQFF
DNA: TGCGCCAGCAGCCGAGATCCTAGCGGGAGCCCCTACAATGAGCAGTTCTTC

D: -
V: TRBV6-1
size: -
J: TRBJ1-3
CDR3: CASSEADPGQLGNTIYF
DNA: TGTGCCAGCAGTGAAGCTGACCCTGGACAGCTTGGAAACACCATATATTTT

D: -
V: TRBV6-5
size: -
J: TRBJ1-1
CDR3: CASSRQAIGSEAFF
DNA: TGTGCCAGCAGTAGGCAGGCGATTGGGTCTGAAGCTTTCTTT

D: TRBD1
V: TRBV30
size: -
J: TRBJ1-4
CDR3: CARGTGDEKLFF
DNA: TGTGCCCGTGGGACAGGGGATGAAAAACTGTTTTTT

D: TRBD1
V: TRBV19
size: few
J: TRBJ1-5
CDR3: CASSGPGQYLNQPQHF
DNA: TGTGCCAGTAGCGGACCGGGACAGTATCTCAATCAGCCCCAGCATTTT

D: TRBD1
V: TRBV12-5
size: -
J: TRBJ2-4
CDR3: CASGLEAVTYFGTERKNIQYF
DNA: TGTGCTAGTGGTTTGGAAGCCGTTACCTACTTTGGGACAGAAAGGAAAAACATTCAGTACTTC

D: -
V: TRBV13
size: once
J: TRBJ2-2
CDR3: CASSLVPENTGELFF
DNA: TGTGCCAGCAGCTTAGTACCAGAAAACACCGGGGAGCTGTTTTTT

D: -
V: TRBV11-2
size: -
J: TRBJ2-2
CDR3: CASSLDPVVATGELFF
DNA: TGTGCCAGCAGCTTAGACCCCGTAGTAGCTACCGGGGAGCTGTTTTTT

D: TRBD1
V: TRBV10-3
size: -
J: TRBJ1-1
CDR3: CAINRGGSEAFF
DNA: TGTGCCATCAACAGGGGGGGGTCTGAAGCTTTCTTT